The present entry profiles one T cell receptor (beta chain) with its context. What it recognizes is unknown. The sample originates from a study of vaccination and CD4 T cells after COVID-19. Study-wide background: The interval from dose two to post-vaccine sampling had a median of roughly 72 days, and it ranged from 14 to 241. Control cultures, each given a CEFX pool, an HIV-1 Nef pool, or no peptide, were included. Cellular stimulation was performed using overlapping spike peptides derived from SARS-CoV-2, HCoV-NL63, HCoV-OC43 and HCoV-229E.

Treatment of the sample: roughly 10-day PBMC culture with coronavirus spike peptide pools or control peptides (ViraFEST assay). The assay that was used to sequence DNA from cultured CD4+ T cells was the Oncomine TCR Beta short-read assay. Investigators obtained genomic DNA by extraction from cultured CD4+ T cells. TCRdb used MiXCR to reprocess the PCR reads, holding one entry per CDR3 protein. This sample has just over 14,000 distinct CDR3 sequences, with 65% to 80% found just once. V was shortened by 4 bases and J by 4 bases, with 17 bases between the two germline ends. The CDR3 sequence is 16 residues long. Germline V gene sequence: CDR1 SNHLY, CDR2 FYNNEI.

The TCR sequence derives from a human donor who had recovered from COVID-19. The rearrangement links TRBV2 to TRBJ2-1; D assignment may be TRBD1 or TRBD2 (5 bases each). The sequenced material came from CD4+ T cells from blood, cultured in vitro. CDR3: CASSALPGRNYNEQFF. Here the CDR3 DNA reads TGTGCCAGCAGTGCATTACCGGGACGTAATTACAATGAGCAGTTCTTC.